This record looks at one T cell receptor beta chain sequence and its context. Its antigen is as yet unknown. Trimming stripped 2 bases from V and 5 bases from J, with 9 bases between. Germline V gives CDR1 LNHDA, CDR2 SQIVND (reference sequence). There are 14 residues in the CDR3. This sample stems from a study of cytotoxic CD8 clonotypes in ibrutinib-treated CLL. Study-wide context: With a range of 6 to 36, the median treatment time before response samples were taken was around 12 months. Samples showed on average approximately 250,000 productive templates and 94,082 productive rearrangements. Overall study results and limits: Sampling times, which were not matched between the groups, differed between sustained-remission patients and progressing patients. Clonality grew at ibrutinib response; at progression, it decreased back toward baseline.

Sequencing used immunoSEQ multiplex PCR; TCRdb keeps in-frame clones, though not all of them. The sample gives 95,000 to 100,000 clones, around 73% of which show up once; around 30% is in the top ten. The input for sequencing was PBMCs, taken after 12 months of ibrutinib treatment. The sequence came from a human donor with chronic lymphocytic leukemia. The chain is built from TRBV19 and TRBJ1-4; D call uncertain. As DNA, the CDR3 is TGTGCCAGTAGTATAAGGCGGCCGAATGAAAAACTGTTTTTT. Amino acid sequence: CASSIRRPNEKLFF.